This T cell receptor (beta chain) is from a study of shared clonotypes between healthy human individuals. Study-wide results and limits: Naive subsets tended to show greater estimated richness than memory subsets.

Turning to this clone: Its antigen is undetermined.

This CDR3 has 12 amino acids. Per germline, CDR1 SGHAT and CDR2 FQNNGV. The ends were cut back, 7 bases at V and 4 bases at J, with 9 bases in the middle. The naive CD8 fraction comprised CD45RO-negative cells positively selected for CCR7 and excluded terminally differentiated effector memory CD45RA+ cells. Sequencing used immunoSEQ multiplex PCR; TCRdb keeps in-frame clones, though not all of them. The sample lists hundreds of thousands of clones, about 96% seen once, with 0.11% in the top ten. The chain uses TRBV11-2 and TRBJ2-3; D is ambiguous. This TCR derives from a woman aged 30 to 39 in good health. Sample: naive CD8+ T cells sorted from blood. In DNA form, the CDR3 reads TGTGCCAGCACCGGTCCCGCAGATACGCAGTATTTT. It codes for CASTGPADTQYF.